This is a list of T cell receptor beta chains from one sample in a study of identical twins. TCRdb called the 5' RACE reads again in MiXCR, with one record for every CDR3 protein. The sample includes approximately 410,000 distinct CDR3 sequences, 15% to 20% seen only once; the top ten take approximately 12%. The material sequenced was naive T cells sorted from blood. These receptors were obtained from a man in his forties or fifties in good health. CDR3s include the opening cysteine and the closing phenylalanine or tryptophan. D genes are given only for firm matches. Rows give clone size only sometimes, using once, few, many, or a class for an expanded clone.

DNA | CDR3 | J | D | V | size
TGCAGTGCGAAACTAGCGGGGGCCCTCTACAATGAGCAGTTCTTC | CSAKLAGALYNEQFF | TRBJ2-1 | TRBD2 | TRBV20-1 | many
TGTGCCAGCAGTGGGTCAAGACAGACCCTACAAGAGACCCAGTACTTC | CASSGSRQTLQETQYF | TRBJ2-5 | NA | TRBV6-1 | many
TGTGCCAGCAGCGCCAGGGACTCCCACTACGAGCAGTACTTC | CASSARDSHYEQYF | TRBJ2-7 | NA | TRBV9 | NA
TGTGCCAGCACACCGGGTGGGACCCTCGCCTACGAGCAGTACTTC | CASTPGGTLAYEQYF | TRBJ2-7 | NA | TRBV28 | NA
TGCGCCAGCAAACCAGCCGGGACAGGGGCGACCGGGGAGCTGTTTTTT | CASKPAGTGATGELFF | TRBJ2-2 | TRBD1 | TRBV4-1 | NA
TGTGCCAGCAGTTATTCCGGACAGGGGGCTGACACCGGGGAGCTGTTTTTT | CASSYSGQGADTGELFF | TRBJ2-2 | TRBD1 | TRBV6-5 | many
TGCAGTGCTAGAGGAAGGGGTTTGAGTACGCAGTATTTT | CSARGRGLSTQYF | TRBJ2-3 | NA | TRBV20-1 | few
TGTGCCAGCAGTCCGAGGACTAGCGGGGGGACCCAGTACTTC | CASSPRTSGGTQYF | TRBJ2-5 | TRBD2 | TRBV28 | many
TGCAGTGTCATGGTGGGGGGATACACAGATACGCAGTATTTT | CSVMVGGYTDTQYF | TRBJ2-3 | NA | TRBV20-1 | many
TGTGCCAGCAGCAATACAGCGTCGGGGAATTCACCCCTCCACTTT | CASSNTASGNSPLHF | TRBJ1-6 | NA | TRBV9 | NA
TGCGCCAGCAGTGATGCGGGAGGACGGGTAAGCACAGATACGCAGTATTTT | CASSDAGGRVSTDTQYF | TRBJ2-3 | TRBD2 | TRBV10-1 | few
TGTGCCATCAGTGAACCAGCGGGGCTCCACCATGAGCAGTTCTTC | CAISEPAGLHHEQFF | TRBJ2-1 | TRBD2 | TRBV10-3 | NA
TGCGCCAGCAGCATAGGGACTAGCGGGGGATTCCACCCCTACGAGCAGTACTTC | CASSIGTSGGFHPYEQYF | TRBJ2-7 | TRBD2 | TRBV5-1 | few
TGTGCCAGCAGAGTAGCGGGGGCTGATACGCAGTATTTT | CASRVAGADTQYF | TRBJ2-3 | TRBD2 | TRBV12-3/TRBV12-4 | many
TGTGCCAGCAGTTACGAGGCGGGGGGGGTCCTCAATGAGCAGTTCTTC | CASSYEAGGVLNEQFF | TRBJ2-1 | TRBD2 | TRBV6-2/TRBV6-3 | few
TGTGCCAGCAGTTTACTGTTACGGGAGACCCAGTACTTC | CASSLLLRETQYF | TRBJ2-5 | NA | TRBV12-3/TRBV12-4 | many
TGTGCCAGCAGCTTACTCCCTCTTAGCGGGAGGGCCTGGATGTCCGGGGAGCTGTTTTTT | CASSLLPLSGRAWMSGELFF | TRBJ2-2 | TRBD2 | TRBV11-1 | NA
TGCGCCAGCAGCCAAGTGTTCGGCTACTCCTACGAGCAGTACTTC | CASSQVFGYSYEQYF | TRBJ2-7 | NA | TRBV4-3 | NA
TGTGCCAGCAGTCGAGCGGGAGAGAACACCGGGGAGCTGTTTTTT | CASSRAGENTGELFF | TRBJ2-2 | TRBD2 | TRBV7-9 | NA
TGTGCCAGTAGTATAGGGCCTTGGGACAGGAACCGAGGATCTGGGGCCAACGTCCTGACTTTC | CASSIGPWDRNRGSGANVLTF | TRBJ2-6 | TRBD1 | TRBV19 | few
TGTGCCAGCAGCTTAGCGCAGACGGCGGGACTAGCAGGTATATACAATGAGCAGTTCTTC | CASSLAQTAGLAGIYNEQFF | TRBJ2-1 | TRBD2 | TRBV7-2 | once
TGTGCCAGCAGTTTTAAGTCCCGGAGCACAGATACGCAGTATTTT | CASSFKSRSTDTQYF | TRBJ2-3 | NA | TRBV12-3/TRBV12-4 | NA
TGCAGTGCTCGCCGAAACACTGAAGCTTTCTTT | CSARRNTEAFF | TRBJ1-1 | NA | TRBV20-1 | many
TGCAGCGTTGACACGTTAGGAGAGCAGTACTTC | CSVDTLGEQYF | TRBJ2-7 | NA | TRBV29-1 | many
TGTGCCAGCAGCCAAGGGCCGGGAGTTCCGTCCGAGCAGTACTTC | CASSQGPGVPSEQYF | TRBJ2-7 | NA | TRBV7-3 | NA
TGTGCCAGCAGCCGGACAGGTGAGGTCTTGGCTTTCTTT | CASSRTGEVLAFF | TRBJ1-1 | TRBD1 | TRBV4-2 | NA
TGTGCCATCAGCAACAGGGGGAGAGACACCGGGGAGCTGTTTTTT | CAISNRGRDTGELFF | TRBJ2-2 | TRBD1 | TRBV10-3 | many
TGTGCCAGCAATATAGCGGGGGGGCCGGTCAATGAGCAGTTCTTC | CASNIAGGPVNEQFF | TRBJ2-1 | TRBD2 | TRBV12-3/TRBV12-4 | many
TGCGCCAGCAGCTCGGGACCTAGCTACTCTGGAAACACCATATATTTT | CASSSGPSYSGNTIYF | TRBJ1-3 | NA | TRBV5-1 | NA